This section outlines one TCR beta chain sequence together with its context. The same CDR3 arises from other DNA sequences in this sample as well. The ends lost 6 bases at V and 4 bases at J; junction bases unmatched: 3. Germline V gene data show CDR1 as LNHDA and CDR2 as SQIVND (reference sequence). CDR3 length: 13 residues. This sample is drawn from a study of blood T cell repertoires in COVID-19. About the study: Samples of COVID-19 (acute and convalescent) were obtained from the United States, Italy and Spain.

Original processing notes: It was from reference gene primer amplification that nucleated cell counts were estimated. Using immunoSEQ multiplex PCR, the repertoire was profiled, and TCRdb retains in-frame clones only, with some absent. Clone size and the V and J calls come from that table; the DNA yielded D and trimming. The sample includes 100,000 or so clones, over 85% seen only once; the top ten take under 2%. The gene calls are TRBV19 and TRBJ2-7; 10 bases are shared with TRBD1. This TCR was sampled from a woman aged 45 to 65 with COVID-19, enrolled during active disease. The sequenced material came from peripheral blood. The CDR3 region is CASSRDRGYEQYF. In nucleotides, the CDR3 is TGTGCCAGTAGCCGGGACAGGGGATACGAGCAGTACTTC.